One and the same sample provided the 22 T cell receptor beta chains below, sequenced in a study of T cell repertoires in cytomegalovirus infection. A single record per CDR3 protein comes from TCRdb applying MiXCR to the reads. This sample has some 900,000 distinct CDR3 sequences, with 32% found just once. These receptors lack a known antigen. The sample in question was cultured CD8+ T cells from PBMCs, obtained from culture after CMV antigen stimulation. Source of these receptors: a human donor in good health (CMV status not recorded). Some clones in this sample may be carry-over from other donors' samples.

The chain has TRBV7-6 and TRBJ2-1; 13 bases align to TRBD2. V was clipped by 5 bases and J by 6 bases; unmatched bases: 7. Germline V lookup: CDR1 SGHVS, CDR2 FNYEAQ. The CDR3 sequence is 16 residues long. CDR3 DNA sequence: TGTGCCAGCAGCCCTACTAGCGGGGGGGCCCTCAATGAGCAGTTCTTC. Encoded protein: CASSPTSGGALNEQFF.

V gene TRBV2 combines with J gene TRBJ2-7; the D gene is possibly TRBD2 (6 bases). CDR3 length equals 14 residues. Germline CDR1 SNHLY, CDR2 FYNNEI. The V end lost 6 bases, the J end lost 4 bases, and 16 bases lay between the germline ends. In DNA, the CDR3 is TGTGCCAGCAGGGAGTTCGGGGGAAGGTACGAGCAGTACGTC. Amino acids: CASREFGGRYEQYV.

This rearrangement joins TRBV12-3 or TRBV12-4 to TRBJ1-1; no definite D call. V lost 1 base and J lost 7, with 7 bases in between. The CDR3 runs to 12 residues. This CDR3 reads CASSLVGGEAFF. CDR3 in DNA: TGTGCCAGCAGTTTAGTTGGCGGTGAAGCTTTCTTT.

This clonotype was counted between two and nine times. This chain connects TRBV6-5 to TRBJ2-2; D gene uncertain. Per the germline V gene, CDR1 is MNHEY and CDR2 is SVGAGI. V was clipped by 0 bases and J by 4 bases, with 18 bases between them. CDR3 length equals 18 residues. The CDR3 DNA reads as TGTGCCAGCAGTTACTCTAAGAGGTACCGGCGCGGCACCGGGGAGCTGTTTTTT. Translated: CASSYSKRYRRGTGELFF.

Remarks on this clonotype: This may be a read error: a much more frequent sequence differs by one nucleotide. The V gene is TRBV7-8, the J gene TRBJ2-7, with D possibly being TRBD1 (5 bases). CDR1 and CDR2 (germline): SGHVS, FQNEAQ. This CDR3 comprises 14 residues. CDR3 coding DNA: TGTGCCAACAGCCCCACGCCTGGGGCGTACGAGCAGTACGTC. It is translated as CANSPTPGAYEQYV.

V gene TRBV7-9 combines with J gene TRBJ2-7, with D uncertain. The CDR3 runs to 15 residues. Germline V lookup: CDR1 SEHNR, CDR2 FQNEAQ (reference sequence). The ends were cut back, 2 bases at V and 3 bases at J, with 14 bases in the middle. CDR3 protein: CASSLSTNPDYEQYV. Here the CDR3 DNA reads TGTGCCAGCAGCTTATCAACTAATCCCGACTACGAGCAGTACGTC.

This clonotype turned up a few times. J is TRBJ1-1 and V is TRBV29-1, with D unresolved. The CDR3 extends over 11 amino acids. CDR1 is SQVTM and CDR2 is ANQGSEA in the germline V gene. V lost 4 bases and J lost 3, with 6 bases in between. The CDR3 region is CSVGQDTEAFF. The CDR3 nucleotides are TGCAGCGTTGGTCAGGACACTGAAGCTTTCTTT.

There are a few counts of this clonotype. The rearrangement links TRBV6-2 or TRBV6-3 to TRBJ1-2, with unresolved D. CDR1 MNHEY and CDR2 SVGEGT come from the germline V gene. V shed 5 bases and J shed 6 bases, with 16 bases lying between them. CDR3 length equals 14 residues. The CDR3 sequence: CASSTLRGNDGYTF. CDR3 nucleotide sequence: TGTGCCAGCAGTACCTTAAGAGGCAACGATGGCTACACCTTC.

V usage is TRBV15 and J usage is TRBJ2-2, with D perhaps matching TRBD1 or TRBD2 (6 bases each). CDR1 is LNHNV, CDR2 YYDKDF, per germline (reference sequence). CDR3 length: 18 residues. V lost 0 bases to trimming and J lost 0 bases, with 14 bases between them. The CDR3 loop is CATSRDGRRGANTGELFF. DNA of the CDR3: TGTGCCACCAGCAGAGATGGTAGGAGGGGGGCGAACACCGGGGAGCTGTTTTTT.

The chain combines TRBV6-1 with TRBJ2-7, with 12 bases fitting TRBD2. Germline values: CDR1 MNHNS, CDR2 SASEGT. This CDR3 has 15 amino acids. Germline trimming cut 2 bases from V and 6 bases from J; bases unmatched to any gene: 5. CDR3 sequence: CASSEYGLAGSEQYF. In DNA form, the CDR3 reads TGTGCCAGCAGTGAATATGGACTAGCGGGGAGCGAGCAGTACTTC.

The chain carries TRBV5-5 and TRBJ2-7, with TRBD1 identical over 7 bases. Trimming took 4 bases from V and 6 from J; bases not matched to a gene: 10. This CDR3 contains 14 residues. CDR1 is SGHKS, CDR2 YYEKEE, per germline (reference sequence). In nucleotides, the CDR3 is TGTGCCAGCAGCCAAAAGCCGACAGGGTTCGAGCAGTACTTC. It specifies CASSQKPTGFEQYF.

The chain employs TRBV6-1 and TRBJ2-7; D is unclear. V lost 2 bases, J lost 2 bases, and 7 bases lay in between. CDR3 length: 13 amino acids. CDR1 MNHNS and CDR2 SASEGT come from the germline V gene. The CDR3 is CASSERQAYEQYV. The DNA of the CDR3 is TGTGCCAGCAGTGAAAGGCAGGCCTACGAGCAGTACGTC.

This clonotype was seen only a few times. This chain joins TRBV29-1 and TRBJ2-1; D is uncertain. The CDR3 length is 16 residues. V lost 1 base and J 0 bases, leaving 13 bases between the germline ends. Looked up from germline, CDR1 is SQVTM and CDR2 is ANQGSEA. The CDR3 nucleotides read TGCAGCGTTGAAGGGTTAAGGGAAAGCTCCTACAATGAGCAGTTCTTC. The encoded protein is CSVEGLRESSYNEQFF.

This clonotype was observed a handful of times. The CDR3 nucleotides read TGTGCCAGCAGCCCCTTAGCGGGGGGCTCTTCCAATGAGCAGTTCTTC. Amino acid sequence: CASSPLAGGSSNEQFF. The chain joins TRBV7-9 to TRBJ2-1, with 10 positions matching TRBD2. The CDR3 sequence is 16 residues long. V trimming: 5 bases; J trimming: 6 bases; junction bases outside the gene matches: 10. Germline-derived CDR1 and CDR2 are SEHNR and FQNEAQ (reference sequence). Variable domain in full (rest from reference TRBV7-9 and TRBJ2-1): DTGVSQNPRHKITKRGQNVTFRCDPISEHNRLYWYRQTLGQGPEFLTYFQNEAQLEKSRLLSDRFSAERPKGSFSTLEIQRTEQGDSAMYLCASSPLAGGSSNEQFFGPGTRLTVL.

The CDR3 loop reads CASTSPSDRANTEAFF. Here the CDR3 DNA reads TGTGCCAGTACTAGCCCAAGTGACAGGGCGAACACTGAAGCTTTCTTT. The chain carries TRBV19 and TRBJ1-1; 7 bases map to TRBD1. V was clipped by 7 bases and J by 1 base; unmatched bases: 12. The CDR3 is 16 residues long. In germline, CDR1 is LNHDA, CDR2 SQIVND (reference sequence).

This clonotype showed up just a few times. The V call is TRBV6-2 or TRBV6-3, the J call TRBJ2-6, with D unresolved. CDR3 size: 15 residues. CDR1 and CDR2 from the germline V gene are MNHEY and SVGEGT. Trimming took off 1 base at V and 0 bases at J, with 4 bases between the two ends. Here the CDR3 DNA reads TGTGCCAGCAGTTACTACACCTCTGGGGCCAACGTCCTGACTTTC. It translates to CASSYYTSGANVLTF.

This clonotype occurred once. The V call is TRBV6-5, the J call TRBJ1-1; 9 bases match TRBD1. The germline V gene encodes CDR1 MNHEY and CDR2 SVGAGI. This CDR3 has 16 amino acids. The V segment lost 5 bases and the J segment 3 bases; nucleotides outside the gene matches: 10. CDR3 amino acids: CASSADWDRVDTEAFF. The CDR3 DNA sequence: TGTGCCAGCAGTGCTGACTGGGACAGGGTGGACACTGAAGCTTTCTTT.

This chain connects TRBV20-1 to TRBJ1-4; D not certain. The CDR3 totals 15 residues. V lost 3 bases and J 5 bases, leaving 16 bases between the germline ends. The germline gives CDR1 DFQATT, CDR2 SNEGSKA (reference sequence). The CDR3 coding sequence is TGCAGTGCTAGGTCGGTCGGAGAGATAAATGAAAAACTGTTTTTT. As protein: CSARSVGEINEKLFF.

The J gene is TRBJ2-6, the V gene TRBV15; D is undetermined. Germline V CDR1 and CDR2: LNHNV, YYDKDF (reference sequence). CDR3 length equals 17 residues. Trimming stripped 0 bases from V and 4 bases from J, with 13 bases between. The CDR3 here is CATSREPVVKGANVLTF. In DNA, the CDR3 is TGTGCCACCAGCAGAGAACCTGTGGTAAAGGGGGCCAACGTCCTGACTTTC.

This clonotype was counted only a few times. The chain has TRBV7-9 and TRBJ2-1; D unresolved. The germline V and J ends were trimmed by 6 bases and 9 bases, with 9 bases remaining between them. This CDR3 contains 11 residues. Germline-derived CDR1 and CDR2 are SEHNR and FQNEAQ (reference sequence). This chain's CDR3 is CASSSPLEQFF. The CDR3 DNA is TGTGCCAGCAGTTCCCCGCTTGAGCAGTTCTTC.

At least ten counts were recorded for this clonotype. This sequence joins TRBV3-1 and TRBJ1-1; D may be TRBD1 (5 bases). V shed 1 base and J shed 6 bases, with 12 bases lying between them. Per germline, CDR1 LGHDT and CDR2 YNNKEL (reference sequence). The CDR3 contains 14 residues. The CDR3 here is CASSQGGGHAEAFF. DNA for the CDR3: TGTGCCAGCAGCCAAGGTGGGGGTCACGCTGAAGCTTTCTTT.

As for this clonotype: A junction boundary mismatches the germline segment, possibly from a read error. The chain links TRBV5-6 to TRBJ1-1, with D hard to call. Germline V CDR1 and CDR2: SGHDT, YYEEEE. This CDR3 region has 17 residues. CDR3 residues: CASSSTQKGTRTADAFF. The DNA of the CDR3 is TGTGCCAGCAGCTCCACCCAAAAGGGAACACGAACAGCTGACGCTTTCTTT.